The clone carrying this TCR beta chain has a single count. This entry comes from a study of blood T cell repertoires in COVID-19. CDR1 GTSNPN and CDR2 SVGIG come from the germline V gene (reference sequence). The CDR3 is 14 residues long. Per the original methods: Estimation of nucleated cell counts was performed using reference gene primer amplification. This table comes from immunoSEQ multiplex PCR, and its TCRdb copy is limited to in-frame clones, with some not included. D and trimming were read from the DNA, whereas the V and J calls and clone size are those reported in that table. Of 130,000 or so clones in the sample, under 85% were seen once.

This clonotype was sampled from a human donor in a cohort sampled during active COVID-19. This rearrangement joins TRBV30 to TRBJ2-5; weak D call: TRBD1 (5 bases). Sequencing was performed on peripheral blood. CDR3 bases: TGTGCGCTAAAGATGAAGAGCCCCCAGGGGACCCAGTACTTC. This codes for CALKMKSPQGTQYF.